This T cell receptor beta chain was recovered during a study of early stage breast cancer tumors. Study background: The ER+/PR+/HER2- tumors included roughly eight ductal and a few lobular carcinomas.

Blood replicates held 0.5 ug DNA, tumor or normal breast roughly 1.5 ug, two each. Only in-frame clones appear in the TCRdb table, and some are missing; sequencing was by immunoSEQ multiplex PCR. The repertoire includes 20,000 to 30,000 clones, about 70% of them detected once, and 7.5% to 10% sits in the top ten. This CDR3 spans 15 amino acids. Germline values: CDR1 SGHTA, CDR2 FQGNSA. V trimming: 6 bases; J trimming: 2 bases; junction bases outside the gene matches: 10. Concerning this clone: Its matching antigen is unknown.

General study findings and limits: Tumors had roughly 2.4-fold higher T cell density and higher clonality than adjacent normal breast tissue.

This TCR was sampled from a person aged 55 to 70 with breast cancer. J is TRBJ2-7 and V is TRBV7-2, with TRBD1 identical over 7 bases. The material sequenced was breast tumor tissue. Written as DNA, the CDR3 is TGTGCCAGCAGTCCCGCCCGGACAGGCACCTACGAGCAGTACTTC. This sequence encodes CASSPARTGTYEQYF.